The rows below give T cell receptor beta chains drawn from one sample of a study of early T cells in non-severe SARS-CoV-2 infection. TCRdb itself ran the 5' RACE reads through MiXCR, one entry per CDR3 protein. The table has around 60,000 distinct CDR3 sequences, roughly 13% seen once. Sequencing was performed on whole blood. Receptors originate from an adult who was a healthcare worker with PCR-confirmed SARS-CoV-2 infection or an uninfected control (not recorded which). The CDR3 runs from the conserved cysteine through the conserved F or W. The order of the fields is V gene, J gene, D gene, clone size, CDR3 DNA, CDR3 protein. A D gene is named only where the DNA matches it firmly. Clone size appears in some rows only: once, few, many, or a class for an expanded clone.

V: TRBV12-5
J: TRBJ2-1
D: NA
size: many
DNA: TGTGCTAGTGGCTTACAAGGGAGCTCCTACAATGAGCAGTTCTTC
CDR3: CASGLQGSSYNEQFF

V: TRBV19
J: TRBJ1-5
D: TRBD1
size: many
DNA: TGTGCCAGTAGTATAGGACAGGGGGCGAGGCAGCCCCAGCATTTT
CDR3: CASSIGQGARQPQHF

V: TRBV2
J: TRBJ2-5
D: TRBD2
size: NA
DNA: TGTGCCAGCAGTATACTAGCGGGCCGTAGGGAGACCCAGTACTTC
CDR3: CASSILAGRRETQYF

V: TRBV7-6
J: TRBJ2-1
D: NA
size: NA
DNA: TGTGCCAGCAGCACGGAGGAATCCTACAATGAGCAGTTCTTC
CDR3: CASSTEESYNEQFF

V: TRBV20-1
J: TRBJ1-2
D: TRBD1
size: NA
DNA: TGCAGTGCTGAGGTAGACAGGGGGCATGGCTACACCTTC
CDR3: CSAEVDRGHGYTF

V: TRBV9
J: TRBJ2-3
D: TRBD2
size: many
DNA: TGTGCCAGCAGCGTAGAGGTAGCGGGGTTCACAGATACGCAGTATTTT
CDR3: CASSVEVAGFTDTQYF

V: TRBV11-2
J: TRBJ1-6
D: NA
size: few
DNA: TGTGCCAGCAGCTTAATCTGGGACTCCTATAATTCACCCCTCCACTTT
CDR3: CASSLIWDSYNSPLHF

V: TRBV4-1
J: TRBJ2-7
D: NA
size: many
DNA: TGCGCCAGCAGCCAAGAGAATAGGGCCTCCTACGAGCAGTACTTC
CDR3: CASSQENRASYEQYF

V: TRBV7-9
J: TRBJ2-1
D: NA
size: NA
DNA: TGTGCCAGCAGTCTTGCAGGACTCCAGTTCTTC
CDR3: CASSLAGLQFF

V: TRBV7-7
J: TRBJ2-5
D: TRBD2
size: few
DNA: TGTGCTAGCAGCTTAGCGGGTCCACAAGAGACCCAGTACTTC
CDR3: CASSLAGPQETQYF

V: TRBV6-2/TRBV6-3
J: TRBJ1-2
D: NA
size: NA
DNA: TGTGCCAGCAGTCCATCGCGGACGCTCGCCGTGGTGGGCTACACCTTC
CDR3: CASSPSRTLAVVGYTF

V: TRBV7-6
J: TRBJ1-3
D: NA
size: many
DNA: TGTGCCAGCAGCTTATATCCCCCTAGCAGCGTCCCGGGACAACACTCTGGAAACACCATATATTTT
CDR3: CASSLYPPSSVPGQHSGNTIYF

V: TRBV5-1
J: TRBJ2-1
D: NA
size: NA
DNA: TGCGCCAGCAGCTTGGCCGTTACAGGAGGCTACAATGAGCAGTTCTTC
CDR3: CASSLAVTGGYNEQFF

V: TRBV2
J: TRBJ2-7
D: NA
size: NA
DNA: TGTGCCACCTCCGGGGTCCTGGCCTACGAGCAGTACTTC
CDR3: CATSGVLAYEQYF